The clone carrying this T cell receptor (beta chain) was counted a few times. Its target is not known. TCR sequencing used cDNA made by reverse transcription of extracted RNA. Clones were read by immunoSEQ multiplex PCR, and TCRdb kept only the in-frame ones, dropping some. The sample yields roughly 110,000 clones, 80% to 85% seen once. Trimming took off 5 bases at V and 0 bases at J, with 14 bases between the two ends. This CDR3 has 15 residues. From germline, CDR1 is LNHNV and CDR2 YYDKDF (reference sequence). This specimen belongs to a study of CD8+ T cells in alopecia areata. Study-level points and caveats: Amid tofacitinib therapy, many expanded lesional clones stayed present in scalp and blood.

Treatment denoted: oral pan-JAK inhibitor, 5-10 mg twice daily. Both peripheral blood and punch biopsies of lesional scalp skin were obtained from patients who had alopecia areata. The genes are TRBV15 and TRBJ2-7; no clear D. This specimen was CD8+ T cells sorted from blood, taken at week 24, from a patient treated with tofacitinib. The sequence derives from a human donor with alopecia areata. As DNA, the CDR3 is TGTGCCACCAGCCCTGCTGCGGAAAGCTCCTACGAGCAGTACTTC. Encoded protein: CATSPAAESSYEQYF.